This entry lists 9 T cell receptor beta chains sequenced from one sample in a study of cytomegalovirus exposure and HLA in healthy donors (dated by TCRdb to 2017 to 2019). Library prep was done by the immunoSEQ multiplex PCR assay. For the multiplex PCR, a mixture combining 60 forward primers for TCR Vbeta segments and 13 reverse primers for TCR Jbeta segments was used. TCRdb holds this immuneACCESS table with in-frame rearrangements only. Some clones are missing; in checked studies, unresolved V genes explain under half, and the rest has no known cause. Counted in this sample were about 140,000 clones; over 75% of them appeared once. The ten most abundant clones make up approximately 8.3% of the sample. Source material: PBMCs. The receptors originated from a woman aged 45-60 years in good health and CMV-seropositive.

The CDR3 reads CASSLAPSAVTDTQYF. The CDR3 DNA reads as TGTGCCAGCAGCTTAGCCCCCAGCGCAGTCACAGATACGCAGTATTTT. This chain connects TRBV7-2 to TRBJ2-3; D is undetermined. Germline loops: CDR1 SGHTA, CDR2 FQGNSA. CDR3 length equals 16 residues. V dropped 0 bases and J dropped 2 bases, with 12 bases sitting between them.

This chain links TRBV7-2 with TRBJ2-7, with 7 positions matching TRBD2. The V gene end was trimmed by 4 bases and the J gene end by 4 bases; junction bases not matched to a gene: 10. Germline loops: CDR1 SGHTA, CDR2 FQGNSA. The CDR3 has 15 amino acids. The CDR3: CASSSIGSGIYEQYF. The DNA for the CDR3 is TGTGCCAGCAGCTCCATCGGGAGCGGGATATACGAGCAGTACTTC.

CDR3 DNA sequence: TGCGCCAGCAGCTTGGATTGGGCTAACACTGAAGCTTTCTTT. Amino acid sequence: CASSLDWANTEAFF. This chain links TRBV5-1 with TRBJ1-1; D ambiguous. CDR1 is SGHRS, CDR2 YFSETQ, per germline. The CDR3 has 14 residues. V lost 0 bases and J lost 2, with 8 bases in between.

A remark on this clone: At one boundary the junction diverges from the germline segment, which might be a read error. DNA for the CDR3: TGTACCAGCAGCCCCAACCTGGACAGGACCTCCTACGAGCAGTACTTC. Translation: CTSSPNLDRTSYEQYF. The chain combines TRBV11-2 with TRBJ2-7; 7 bases fit TRBD1. CDR3 length equals 16 residues. Germline lookup yields CDR1 SGHAT and CDR2 FQNNGV.

In this sample, this clone turned up a few times. V gene TRBV27 combines with J gene TRBJ2-1, with D possibly being TRBD1 (6 bases). In germline, CDR1 is MNHEY, CDR2 SMNVEV (reference sequence). Trimming removed 5 bases at V and 2 bases at J, with 13 bases between. The CDR3 has 15 amino acids. The CDR3 reads CASSPTGQPYNEQFF. CDR3 nucleotides: TGTGCCAGCAGTCCTACAGGGCAACCCTACAATGAGCAGTTCTTC.

The J gene is TRBJ1-2, the V gene TRBV4-2; D is perhaps TRBD1 (5 bases). There are 14 residues in the CDR3. V lost 2 bases to trimming and J lost 8 bases, with 15 bases between them. Germline V gene data show CDR1 as LGHNA and CDR2 as YNFKEQ. The CDR3 protein is CASSQMEGSGGYTF. DNA of the CDR3: TGTGCCAGCAGCCAAATGGAGGGGTCGGGCGGCTACACCTTC.

This clone was counted a few times. V gene TRBV27 combines with J gene TRBJ1-1; 11 bases map to TRBD1. V lost 7 bases, J lost 4 bases, and 11 bases stayed unmatched. Germline CDR1 reads MNHEY; CDR2 reads SMNVEV (reference sequence). The CDR3 loop spans 16 amino acids. The CDR3 spells CASTRRTGGAGTEAFF. Here the CDR3 DNA reads TGTGCCAGCACCCGCCGGACAGGGGGCGCGGGCACTGAAGCTTTCTTT.

A single count supports this clone. V is TRBV13 and J is TRBJ2-7; D perhaps matches TRBD1 (6 bases). Germline lookup yields CDR1 PRHDT and CDR2 FYEKMQ (reference sequence). Between the trimmed V and J ends, which lost 5 bases and 0 bases, there was a span of 14 bases. CDR3 length: 15 amino acids. The CDR3 protein is CASSQTGQSSYEQYF. The CDR3 DNA sequence: TGTGCCAGCAGCCAAACAGGGCAAAGCTCCTACGAGCAGTACTTC.

The rearrangement uses TRBV7-9 and TRBJ1-2, with D possibly TRBD1 on 5 matching bases. The CDR3 has 11 amino acids. V was clipped by 4 bases and J by 10 bases, with 10 bases between them. The germline CDR1 and CDR2 sequences are SEHNR and FQNEAQ (reference sequence). The DNA for the CDR3 is TGTGCCAGCAGCTCCTACAGGTTCTACACCTTC. This encodes CASSSYRFYTF.